This entry features one T cell receptor (beta chain) sequence. The data were obtained in a study of monozygotic twins with inflammatory bowel disease. The CDR3 length is 15 residues. TCRdb reprocessed the 5' RACE reads, keeping one entry per CDR3 protein, no DNA. This sample's table reports about 420,000 distinct CDR3 sequences. Sequenced: blood. V is TRBV23-1 and J is TRBJ1-4; there is no DNA to check the TCRdb D call of TRBD1. TRBV23-1 is an ORF, and what it does is uncertain. The receptor's source is a human donor with ulcerative colitis or Crohn's disease, or a healthy co-twin of an affected twin (not recorded which). CDR3 loop: CASSQSSSRAEKLFF.